This passage covers 29 T cell receptor beta chains from one sample sequenced in a study of blood T cell repertoires in COVID-19. Using immunoSEQ multiplex PCR, the repertoire was profiled, and TCRdb retains in-frame clones only, with some absent. This table holds about 380,000 clones, 85% found once. Specimen: peripheral blood. The receptors shown here come from a woman between 18 and 30 years old with acute or convalescent COVID-19.

This CDR3 reads CASSLDAGTLGNTIYF. The DNA of the CDR3 is TGTGCCAGCAGCTTGGACGCCGGGACACTAGGAAACACCATATATTTT. The chain combines TRBV5-4 with TRBJ1-3; TRBD1 might be the D (6 bases). Trimming took off 0 bases at V and 4 bases at J, with 14 bases between the two ends. The CDR3 sequence is 16 residues long. Germline CDR1 and CDR2: SGHNT and YYREEE (reference sequence).

The rearrangement links TRBV6-5 to TRBJ1-4, with a tentative D call TRBD1 (6 bases). Between the trimmed V and J ends, which lost 6 bases and 4 bases, there was a span of 9 bases. This CDR3 spans 13 amino acids. Germline V lookup: CDR1 MNHEY, CDR2 SVGAGI. CDR3 DNA: TGTGCCAGCAGAGAGGACAGTAATGAAAAACTGTTTTTT. The encoded protein is CASREDSNEKLFF.

The chain is built from TRBV4-1 and TRBJ1-6; possible D gene TRBD1, 5 bases. Looked up from germline, CDR1 is MGHRA and CDR2 is YSYEKL. The length of the CDR3 is 15 residues. V lost 4 bases and J 6 bases, leaving 13 bases between the germline ends. As DNA, the CDR3 is TGCGCCAGCAGCCCTGACGGGGGATCTAATTCACCCCTCCACTTT. Its translation is CASSPDGGSNSPLHF.

The chain uses TRBV5-1 and TRBJ2-5; TRBD2 matches 14 bases. The CDR3 has 16 amino acids. Germline lookup yields CDR1 SGHRS and CDR2 YFSETQ. The trim removed 4 bases at V and 1 base at J, leaving 3 bases unmatched. The CDR3 protein is CASSTGLAGGQETQYF. CDR3 in DNA: TGCGCCAGCAGCACAGGACTAGCGGGAGGCCAAGAGACCCAGTACTTC.

This chain uses TRBV19 with TRBJ1-1, with 8 bases that match TRBD1. The CDR3 consists of 14 residues. CDR1 and CDR2 from the germline V gene are LNHDA and SQIVND (reference sequence). Germline trimming cut 7 bases from V and 4 bases from J; bases unmatched to any gene: 8. CDR3 sequence reads: CASTHSQGATEAFF. DNA for the CDR3: TGTGCCAGTACTCACTCCCAGGGGGCCACTGAAGCTTTCTTT.

V and J are TRBV11-2 and TRBJ2-7, with TRBD1 identical over 11 bases. The CDR3 contains 16 residues. V lost 3 bases and J lost 6; bases outside the gene matches: 10. The germline gives CDR1 SGHAT, CDR2 FQNNGV. CDR3 protein: CASSFGGTGGSGEQYF. The CDR3 DNA follows: TGTGCCAGCAGCTTCGGAGGGACAGGGGGATCAGGCGAGCAGTACTTC.

The genes are TRBV7-9 and TRBJ1-1; D is ambiguous. The CDR3 consists of 15 residues. V lost 3 bases to trimming and J lost 4 bases, with 15 bases between them. Germline CDR1 SEHNR, CDR2 FQNEAQ (reference sequence). In DNA, the CDR3 is TGTGCCAGCAGCTTCCCCGAACAGACCCCCACTGAAGCTTTCTTT. Translation gives CASSFPEQTPTEAFF.

The chain couples TRBV7-3 to TRBJ2-7; D might be TRBD2 (6 bases). This CDR3 spans 13 amino acids. V lost 5 bases to trimming and J lost 7 bases, with 15 bases between them. The germline gives CDR1 SGHTA, CDR2 FQGTGA. The CDR3 DNA reads as TGTGCCAGCAGCCCTGGAGGGGTGGGAGAGCAGTACTTC. This sequence encodes CASSPGGVGEQYF.

The chain recombines TRBV7-9 with TRBJ2-4, with 10 nucleotides matching TRBD1. Germline assignment: CDR1 SEHNR and CDR2 FQNEAQ (reference sequence). J lost 8 bases, V lost 6 bases, and 10 bases had no gene match. This CDR3 is 15 amino acids long. The CDR3 loop reads CASSSDRGKRDIQYF. CDR3 coding DNA: TGTGCCAGCAGTTCGGACAGGGGGAAACGAGACATTCAGTACTTC.

Written as DNA, the CDR3 is TGTGCCAGCAGTCTAGACGGTACAACTAATGAAAAACTGTTTTTT. Translation gives CASSLDGTTNEKLFF. The genes are TRBV28 and TRBJ1-4; D remains ambiguous. V was cut by 5 bases and J by 0 bases, with 10 bases left in between. Germline V gene data show CDR1 as MDHEN and CDR2 as SYDVKM. The CDR3 consists of 15 residues.

This sequence joins TRBV3-1 (or the pseudogene TRBV3-2) and TRBJ2-3; TRBD2 agrees at 8 bases. Germline CDR1 LGHDT, CDR2 YNNKEL (reference sequence). The CDR3 is 16 residues long. J gave up 7 bases and V 4 bases, and 13 bases lay outside the gene matches. This CDR3 is CASSPPRAGLVNTQYF. The CDR3 region has the DNA TGTGCCAGCAGCCCCCCAAGAGCGGGACTAGTGAATACGCAGTATTTT.

This clone appeared a single time. The CDR3 coding sequence is TGTGCCAGCAGTGACTTCACCTTGGACAGGGCTGCCTACGAGCAGTACTTC. Its translation is CASSDFTLDRAAYEQYF. The genes are TRBV6-4 and TRBJ2-7; TRBD1 matches 8 bases. The CDR3 has 17 residues. In germline, CDR1 is MRHNA, CDR2 SNTAGT. J gave up 2 bases and V 1 base, and 10 bases lay outside the gene matches.

This sequence joins TRBV6-5 and TRBJ1-1; no definite D call. The germline V gene encodes CDR1 MNHEY and CDR2 SVGAGI. CDR3 length equals 11 residues. Deletions cut 2 bases from V and 7 bases from J, with 5 bases between. The CDR3 coding sequence is TGTGCCAGCAGTTACGCGGGTGAAGCTTTCTTT. Its translation is CASSYAGEAFF.

The rearrangement uses TRBV7-9 and TRBJ2-3; 7 bases match TRBD1. The CDR3 has 14 residues. V was clipped by 2 bases and J by 5 bases; unmatched bases: 4. Germline V lookup: CDR1 SEHNR, CDR2 FQNEAQ (reference sequence). The CDR3 sequence: CASSLQGGGDTQYF. The CDR3 coding sequence is TGTGCCAGCAGCTTACAAGGGGGCGGAGATACGCAGTATTTT. Full variable domain (remainder filled in from reference TRBV7-9 and TRBJ2-3): DTGVSQNPRHKITKRGQNVTFRCDPISEHNRLYWYRQTLGQGPEFLTYFQNEAQLEKSRLLSDRFSAERPKGSFSTLEIQRTEQGDSAMYLCASSLQGGGDTQYFGPGTRLTVL.

V and J are TRBV28 and TRBJ1-1; D gene unclear. V lost 6 bases and J lost 4, with 18 bases in between. This CDR3 contains 15 residues. The germline CDR1 and CDR2 sequences are MDHEN and SYDVKM. CDR3 in DNA: TGTGCCAGCAGCCGGCGAGGCTCAAGCCGCACTGAAGCTTTCTTT. Residues: CASSRRGSSRTEAFF. The whole variable domain, remainder taken from reference TRBV28 and TRBJ1-1, is DVKVTQSSRYLVKRTGEKVFLECVQDMDHENMFWYRQDPGLGLRLIYFSYDVKMKEKGDIPEGYSVSREKKERFSLILESASTNQTSMYLCASSRRGSSRTEAFFGQGTRLTVV.

V gene TRBV2 combines with J gene TRBJ2-7; the D gene is possibly TRBD1 (6 bases). Germline values: CDR1 SNHLY, CDR2 FYNNEI. The CDR3 is 13 amino acids. V shed 5 bases and J shed 6 bases, with 14 bases lying between them. In nucleotides, the CDR3 is TGTGCCAGCAGTATCACAGGGTTTGGCGAGCAGTACTTC. Translated: CASSITGFGEQYF. The full variable domain, in which reference TRBV2 and TRBJ2-7 provide the parts outside the CDR3, is EPEVTQTPSHQVTQMGQEVILRCVPISNHLYFYWYRQILGQKVEFLVSFYNNEISEKSEIFDDQFSVERPDGSNFTLKIRSTKLEDSAMYFCASSITGFGEQYFGPGTRLTVT.

This chain links TRBV5-1 with TRBJ2-5; no clear D. Germline CDR1 reads SGHRS; CDR2 reads YFSETQ. V was shortened by 0 bases and J by 4 bases, with 7 bases between the two germline ends. The length of the CDR3 is 13 residues. The CDR3 region is CASSLGAGETQYF. The CDR3 DNA reads as TGCGCCAGCAGCTTGGGGGCAGGAGAGACCCAGTACTTC.

The chain couples TRBV6-5 to TRBJ2-3; TRBD2 aligns across 7 bases. V lost 2 bases to trimming and J lost 6 bases; unmatched junction nucleotides: 8. This CDR3 spans 15 amino acids. Germline CDR1 MNHEY, CDR2 SVGAGI. The DNA for the CDR3 is TGTGCCAGCAGTTACGAAGCGGGGATAGCGGATACGCAGTATTTT. Translation: CASSYEAGIADTQYF.

The CDR3: CASSYPGHLHF. Here the CDR3 DNA reads TGTGCCAGCAGTTACCCGGGACACTTGCATTTT. The rearrangement uses TRBV6-5 and TRBJ1-5; perhaps TRBD1 as D (6 bases). Germline V lookup: CDR1 MNHEY, CDR2 SVGAGI. Trimming removed 2 bases at V and 15 bases at J, with 11 bases between. The CDR3 loop spans 11 amino acids.

This chain connects TRBV28 to TRBJ2-2; D ambiguous. Germline V lookup: CDR1 MDHEN, CDR2 SYDVKM. V lost 2 bases and J lost 4, with 8 bases in between. This CDR3 comprises 14 residues. CDR3 sequence reads: CASSLRVPTGELFF. CDR3 in DNA: TGTGCCAGCAGTTTACGGGTCCCCACCGGGGAGCTGTTTTTT. Drawing the rest from reference TRBV28 and TRBJ2-2, the complete variable domain is DVKVTQSSRYLVKRTGEKVFLECVQDMDHENMFWYRQDPGLGLRLIYFSYDVKMKEKGDIPEGYSVSREKKERFSLILESASTNQTSMYLCASSLRVPTGELFFGEGSRLTVL.

V gene TRBV28 combines with J gene TRBJ2-1; 15 positions agree with TRBD2. Germline CDR1 is MDHEN and CDR2 is SYDVKM. There are 16 residues in the CDR3. V gave up 6 bases and J gave up 4 bases; unmatched junction bases: 4. The DNA of the CDR3 is TGTGCCAGCAGCCGGACTAGCGGGAGGGGGTACAATGAGCAGTTCTTC. Translating it yields CASSRTSGRGYNEQFF.

This chain joins TRBV15 and TRBJ2-2; tentatively, D is TRBD2 (6 bases). The V gene's germline CDR1 is LNHNV and CDR2 YYDKDF (reference sequence). The CDR3 is 14 amino acids. The V and J ends lost 6 bases and 0 bases respectively, with 8 bases between them. The CDR3 reads CATRGTSNTGELFF. CDR3 in DNA: TGTGCCACCAGGGGGACTTCGAACACCGGGGAGCTGTTTTTT.

V and J are TRBV4-1 and TRBJ1-2; D unresolved. The CDR3 spans 15 residues. From germline, CDR1 is MGHRA and CDR2 YSYEKL. V was shortened by 4 bases and J by 0 bases, with 12 bases between the two germline ends. CDR3 DNA: TGCGCCAGCAGCCCACCTTGGGCGACTAACTATGGCTACACCTTC. Translation gives CASSPPWATNYGYTF.

V is TRBV6-6 and J is TRBJ1-2, with 8 positions matching TRBD1. Germline V gene data show CDR1 as MNHNY and CDR2 as SVGAGI (reference sequence). Trimming at V came to 2 bases and at J to 8 bases, leaving 10 bases not matched to a gene. The CDR3 spans 15 residues. CDR3 sequence: CASSYVGQVTAGYTF. The CDR3 nucleotides are TGTGCCAGCAGTTACGTGGGACAGGTGACGGCGGGCTACACCTTC.

The rearrangement joins TRBV7-9 to TRBJ2-2; 7 bases are shared with TRBD1. CDR1 and CDR2 from the germline V gene are SEHNR and FQNEAQ (reference sequence). The J segment lost 0 bases and the V segment lost 6 bases, leaving 1 base of the junction unmatched. The CDR3 consists of 14 residues. CDR3 region: CASRGGPNTGELFF. The CDR3 bases are TGTGCCAGCAGAGGGGGCCCGAACACCGGGGAGCTGTTTTTT.

This clone was observed once. V gene TRBV9 combines with J gene TRBJ2-7, with 9 bases aligning to TRBD1. The CDR3 spans 16 residues. V shed 0 bases and J 0 bases; nucleotides not matched to a gene: 4. CDR1 is SGDLS and CDR2 is YYNGEE in the germline V gene. The CDR3 bases are TGTGCCAGCAGCGTAGCTCGGACAGGGGCCTCCTACGAGCAGTACTTC. Translated, it gives CASSVARTGASYEQYF.

V gene TRBV5-1 combines with J gene TRBJ1-2; TRBD1 matches at 9 bases. With V trimmed by 0 bases and J by 0 bases, 24 bases remained unmatched. Germline V gene lookup returns CDR1 SGHRS and CDR2 YFSETQ. This CDR3 has 23 amino acids. The CDR3 bases are TGCGCCAGCAGCTTGGCGATGCCGGGACAGGGAAAGCGAGGGATACGAGCTAACTATGGCTACACCTTC. Its translation: CASSLAMPGQGKRGIRANYGYTF. The variable domain in full, completed from reference TRBV5-1 and TRBJ1-2, reads KAGVTQTPRYLIKTRGQQVTLSCSPISGHRSVSWYQQTPGQGLQFLFEYFSETQRNKGNFPGRFSGRQFSNSRSEMNVSTLELGDSALYLCASSLAMPGQGKRGIRANYGYTFGSGTRLTVV.

The rearrangement joins TRBV19 to TRBJ2-2; possible D gene TRBD2, 5 bases. Germline-derived CDR1 and CDR2 are LNHDA and SQIVND (reference sequence). CDR3 size: 15 residues. V was pared by 8 bases and J by 5 bases, with 18 bases between. This chain's CDR3 is CASAPRVGETGELFF. The CDR3 DNA follows: TGTGCCAGTGCACCCCGTGTGGGAGAAACCGGGGAGCTGTTTTTT.

The chain links TRBV28 to TRBJ1-2, with D unclear. With 6 bases removed from V and 9 bases from J, the gap between germline ends came to 11 bases. Germline V gene lookup returns CDR1 MDHEN and CDR2 SYDVKM. The CDR3 covers 11 residues. The CDR3 protein is CASRSSGSYTF. The CDR3 DNA sequence: TGTGCCAGCAGGTCGTCGGGAAGCTACACCTTC.